The 19 T cell receptor beta chains below come from one sample, sequenced in a study of identical twins. In TCRdb, the 5' RACE reads were re-called with MiXCR into one record per CDR3 protein. Here the sample spans some 660,000 distinct CDR3 sequences, under 9% being singletons. The data were also submitted as part of a second study, on yellow fever vaccine responses in identical twins.

The sequencing input was PBMCs. These receptors originate from a woman aged 18 to 35 in good health.

This clonotype was seen ten or more times. The V gene is TRBV28, the J gene TRBJ2-2; D unclear. V lost 5 bases and J lost 9, with 7 bases in between. Germline CDR1 reads MDHEN; CDR2 reads SYDVKM. The CDR3 extends over 11 amino acids. CDR3 region: CASSRIRELFF. The CDR3 DNA reads TGTGCCAGCAGTCGAATCCGGGAGCTGTTTTTT.

This clonotype showed up just a few times. The rearrangement uses TRBV5-1 and TRBJ2-3; D may match TRBD1 or TRBD2 (5 bases each). Trimming took 0 bases from V and 1 from J, leaving 18 bases between them. The germline V gene has CDR1 SGHRS and CDR2 YFSETQ. The CDR3 length is 18 residues. The CDR3 is CASSLVRGSLFGTDTQYF. For the CDR3, the DNA is TGCGCCAGCAGCTTGGTACGGGGCTCTCTTTTTGGCACAGATACGCAGTATTTT.

V usage is TRBV24-1 and J usage is TRBJ2-3; D uncertain. V was clipped by 6 bases and J by 0 bases, with 18 bases between them. This CDR3 comprises 17 residues. Germline V gene sequence: CDR1 KGHDR, CDR2 SFDVKD. CDR3 residues: CATSSGPYLLSTDTQYF. The DNA of the CDR3 is TGTGCCACCAGTTCCGGGCCCTACCTTCTTAGCACAGATACGCAGTATTTT.

This clonotype was observed at least ten times. This rearrangement joins TRBV15 to TRBJ2-2; perhaps TRBD1 as D (5 bases). The length of the CDR3 is 17 residues. V gave up 1 base and J gave up 5 bases, with 17 bases separating them. The germline V gene encodes CDR1 LNHNV and CDR2 YYDKDF (reference sequence). CDR3 nucleotide sequence: TGTGCCACCAGCAGAGGAGGTCATGGGGCGCGGACCGGGGAGCTGTTTTTT. This codes for CATSRGGHGARTGELFF.

This clonotype was picked up many times. The rearrangement joins TRBV20-1 to TRBJ2-3, with a possible D match to TRBD2 (7 bases). Germline values: CDR1 DFQATT, CDR2 SNEGSKA (reference sequence). The CDR3 length is 15 residues. Deletions cut 2 bases from V and 2 bases from J, with 14 bases between. CDR3 region: CSARRSGGHTDTQYF. The CDR3 DNA is TGCAGTGCTAGAAGGTCGGGGGGACACACAGATACGCAGTATTTT.

This clonotype was recorded a few times. In nucleotides, the CDR3 is TGTGCTAGTGGTCAGGGGCCCGAGACTGGGACCCAGTACTTC. Amino acids: CASGQGPETGTQYF. The chain couples TRBV12-5 to TRBJ2-5; possible D gene TRBD1, 6 bases. V lost 5 bases and J 7 bases, leaving 17 bases between the germline ends. The germline V gene encodes CDR1 LGHNT and CDR2 FRNRAP. The CDR3 is made up of 14 amino acids.

This clonotype was observed a few times. The chain couples TRBV3-1 to TRBJ2-1, with unresolved D. The CDR3 runs to 18 residues. Trimming took 0 bases from V and 0 from J, leaving 15 bases between them. From germline, CDR1 is LGHDT and CDR2 YNNKEL (reference sequence). The CDR3 bases are TGTGCCAGCAGCCAAGACCCCACCGGGTGGGACTCCTACAATGAGCAGTTCTTC. Protein: CASSQDPTGWDSYNEQFF.

This clonotype occurred many times. The rearrangement uses TRBV27 and TRBJ2-7, with 11 nucleotides matching TRBD1. Germline CDR1 and CDR2: MNHEY and SMNVEV (reference sequence). The CDR3 runs to 14 residues. Losses at the gene ends were 8 bases for V and 5 bases for J; bases not matched to a gene: 8. The chain's CDR3 is CASRDRGLFDEQYF. CDR3 bases: TGTGCCAGCCGGGACAGGGGGTTGTTTGACGAGCAGTACTTC.

This clonotype was seen more than once but under ten times. V gene TRBV27 combines with J gene TRBJ2-1; 11 bases are a match to TRBD2. Germline lookup yields CDR1 MNHEY and CDR2 SMNVEV (reference sequence). The CDR3 has 15 amino acids. Trimming took 7 bases from V and 5 from J; bases not matched to a gene: 7. The CDR3 loop is CASTRAGLADNEQFF. CDR3 DNA sequence: TGTGCCAGCACCCGAGCGGGACTAGCGGACAATGAGCAGTTCTTC.

This clonotype was seen ten or more times. The V call is TRBV10-3, the J call TRBJ2-4; D remains unclear. The germline CDR1 and CDR2 sequences are ENHRY and SYGVKD. Trimming took off 0 bases at V and 1 base at J, with 4 bases between the two ends. The CDR3 is 14 residues long. CDR3 residues: CAISESDAKNIQYF. The CDR3 DNA follows: TGTGCCATCAGTGAGTCGGACGCCAAAAACATTCAGTACTTC.

This clonotype was seen many times. The DNA of the CDR3 is TGTGCCACCAGTGAGTCAATTGGTCCGCAGTATTTT. Protein sequence: CATSESIGPQYF. The chain couples TRBV24-1 to TRBJ2-3; D gene uncertain. The CDR3 extends over 12 amino acids. Trimming pared 4 bases from V and 10 bases from J, leaving 11 bases between. Germline assignment: CDR1 KGHDR and CDR2 SFDVKD.

The chain uses TRBV2 and TRBJ2-5; maybe TRBD1 (6 bases). The CDR3 contains 12 residues. The germline gives CDR1 SNHLY, CDR2 FYNNEI. V was pared by 6 bases and J by 4 bases, with 9 bases between. Written as DNA, the CDR3 is TGTGCCAGCAGGAGAGGGGGAGAGACCCAGTACTTC. Its protein is CASRRGGETQYF.

The chain carries TRBV3-1 and TRBJ1-5, with D tentatively TRBD1 (6 bases). V was trimmed by 0 bases and J by 10 bases, leaving 10 bases between them. The germline V gene has CDR1 LGHDT and CDR2 YNNKEL (reference sequence). The CDR3 runs to 13 residues. For the CDR3, the DNA is TGTGCCAGCAGCCAAGAAGGGGGTTCACCCCAGCATTTT. It is translated as CASSQEGGSPQHF.

The rearrangement joins TRBV5-5 to TRBJ2-5; D is undetermined. This CDR3 has 13 residues. Germline V lookup: CDR1 SGHKS, CDR2 YYEKEE (reference sequence). V dropped 4 bases and J dropped 7 bases, with 14 bases sitting between them. The CDR3 nucleotides read TGTGCCAGCAGCCCCCGACTCCTCTGGACCCAGTACTTC. Translating gives CASSPRLLWTQYF.

This clonotype was counted a single time. The gene calls are TRBV5-1 and TRBJ2-3; D is undetermined. CDR1 SGHRS and CDR2 YFSETQ come from the germline V gene. This CDR3 has 16 amino acids. V lost 4 bases, J lost 4 bases, and 19 bases lay in between. In DNA form, the CDR3 reads TGCGCCAGCAGCCAAAGACCGGGCCGACAAGCAGATACGCAGTATTTT. It codes for CASSQRPGRQADTQYF.

The chain combines TRBV6-1 with TRBJ1-4; 7 bases align to TRBD1. With V trimmed by 10 bases and J by 4 bases, 9 bases remained unmatched. The CDR3 runs to 14 residues. Germline V gene sequence: CDR1 MNHNS, CDR2 SASEGT. The chain's CDR3 is CATLEGANNEKLFF. CDR3 DNA: TGTGCCACCCTAGAGGGGGCTAATAATGAAAAACTGTTTTTT.

This clonotype was counted at least ten times. V usage is TRBV27 and J usage is TRBJ2-5; the D gene could be TRBD1 or TRBD2 (5 bases each). Germline assignment: CDR1 MNHEY and CDR2 SMNVEV (reference sequence). This CDR3 contains 13 residues. The ends were cut back, 6 bases at V and 7 bases at J, with 15 bases in the middle. CDR3 sequence reads: CASSVPPGTTQYF. Written as DNA, the CDR3 is TGTGCCAGCAGCGTCCCACCTGGGACGACCCAGTACTTC.

The sample holds many counts of this clonotype. The V call is TRBV10-2, the J call TRBJ2-7; no clear D. CDR3 length: 14 residues. Trimming stripped 6 bases from V and 4 bases from J, with 16 bases between. Germline-derived CDR1 and CDR2 are WSHSY and SAAADI. DNA for the CDR3: TGCGCCAGCAGGCCCTCCCCCTCTATATACGAGCAGTACTTC. It specifies CASRPSPSIYEQYF.

The chain joins TRBV20-1 to TRBJ2-7; 7 bases map to TRBD1. J lost 3 bases, V lost 0 bases, and 8 bases had no gene match. Germline V CDR1 and CDR2: DFQATT, SNEGSKA (reference sequence). CDR3 length equals 15 residues. CDR3 sequence (DNA): TGCAGTGCTAGAGACCTAAGACAGGGCTTCTACGAGCAGTACTTC. It encodes CSARDLRQGFYEQYF.